A selection of T cell receptor beta chains follows, all from one sample in a study of control samples from healthy donors and cancer patients. The assay was immunoSEQ multiplex PCR, and TCRdb's table has in-frame clones only and misses some. The sample contains roughly 120,000 clones, approximately 95% of which appear only once. Material for sequencing was blood. The receptors here all came from a man younger than 45 in good health. The CDR3 runs from the conserved cysteine through the conserved F or W. D genes are given only for firm matches. Clone size, where shown, is once, few, many, or a class for clones that have expanded.

d_call: -
j_call: TRBJ2-1
v_call: TRBV19
clone_size: -
cdr3_aa: CASSMAGTYNEQFF
cdr3_nt: TGTGCCAGTAGTATGGCGGGAACCTACAATGAGCAGTTCTTC

d_call: TRBD1
j_call: TRBJ1-1
v_call: TRBV24-1
clone_size: -
cdr3_aa: CATSEETGGDTEAFF
cdr3_nt: TGTGCCACCAGTGAAGAGACAGGGGGAGACACTGAAGCTTTCTTT

d_call: TRBD1
j_call: TRBJ2-7
v_call: TRBV7-8
clone_size: -
cdr3_aa: CASSFGGQGGEQYF
cdr3_nt: TGTGCCAGCAGCTTCGGGGGACAGGGGGGTGAGCAGTACTTC

d_call: TRBD1
j_call: TRBJ2-3
v_call: TRBV5-1
clone_size: -
cdr3_aa: CASRRQGATDTQYF
cdr3_nt: TGCGCCAGCAGAAGGCAGGGGGCTACAGATACGCAGTATTTT

d_call: -
j_call: TRBJ1-4
v_call: TRBV7-8
clone_size: -
cdr3_aa: CASSLSSLGKLFF
cdr3_nt: TGTGCCAGCAGCTTAAGCAGCTTAGGAAAACTGTTTTTT

d_call: -
j_call: TRBJ2-2
v_call: TRBV2
clone_size: -
cdr3_aa: CASSEAGWKNTGELFF
cdr3_nt: TGTGCCAGCAGTGAAGCAGGCTGGAAGAACACCGGGGAGCTGTTTTTT

d_call: TRBD1
j_call: TRBJ2-1
v_call: TRBV11-2
clone_size: -
cdr3_aa: CASSFGRGWGEQFF
cdr3_nt: TGTGCCAGCAGCTTTGGCAGGGGGTGGGGTGAGCAGTTCTTC

d_call: -
j_call: TRBJ2-7
v_call: TRBV5-6
clone_size: -
cdr3_aa: CASSLSGYEQYF
cdr3_nt: TGTGCCAGCAGCTTGAGCGGCTACGAGCAGTACTTC

d_call: -
j_call: TRBJ1-2
v_call: TRBV19
clone_size: -
cdr3_aa: CASTSEYYGYTF
cdr3_nt: TGTGCCAGTACATCAGAATATTATGGCTACACCTTC

d_call: TRBD1
j_call: TRBJ1-5
v_call: TRBV10-1
clone_size: -
cdr3_aa: CASSELGQGNNQPQHF
cdr3_nt: TGCGCCAGCAGTGAGTTGGGACAGGGAAACAATCAGCCCCAGCATTTT

d_call: -
j_call: TRBJ2-1
v_call: TRBV7-9
clone_size: -
cdr3_aa: CASFGSGPRYNEQFF
cdr3_nt: TGTGCCAGCTTTGGGTCGGGGCCCCGATACAATGAGCAGTTCTTC

d_call: TRBD1
j_call: TRBJ2-7
v_call: TRBV6-5
clone_size: -
cdr3_aa: CASSPPGQGWEQYF
cdr3_nt: TGTGCCAGCAGTCCTCCGGGACAGGGATGGGAGCAGTACTTC

d_call: -
j_call: TRBJ1-2
v_call: TRBV27
clone_size: -
cdr3_aa: CASSLSGERGYTF
cdr3_nt: TGTGCCAGCAGTTTATCCGGCGAGAGAGGCTACACCTTC

d_call: -
j_call: TRBJ1-3
v_call: TRBV23-1
clone_size: -
cdr3_aa: CARAGPPSSGNTIYF
cdr3_nt: TGCGCCAGAGCGGGACCTCCGAGCTCTGGAAACACCATATATTTT

d_call: TRBD1
j_call: TRBJ1-2
v_call: TRBV4-1
clone_size: -
cdr3_aa: CASSPQGFYYGYTF
cdr3_nt: TGCGCCAGCAGCCCACAGGGGTTCTACTATGGCTACACCTTC

d_call: -
j_call: TRBJ2-1
v_call: TRBV7-9
clone_size: -
cdr3_aa: CASWSEAGIYNEQFF
cdr3_nt: TGTGCCAGCTGGAGTGAGGCGGGGATCTACAATGAGCAGTTCTTC

d_call: -
j_call: TRBJ1-1
v_call: TRBV4-1
clone_size: -
cdr3_aa: CASSQEVHTEAFF
cdr3_nt: TGCGCCAGCAGCCAAGAGGTCCACACTGAAGCTTTCTTT

d_call: TRBD1
j_call: TRBJ2-7
v_call: TRBV27
clone_size: -
cdr3_aa: CASSSRDRGRGYEQYF
cdr3_nt: TGTGCCAGCAGTTCCCGGGACAGGGGAAGAGGGTACGAGCAGTACTTC

d_call: -
j_call: TRBJ1-1
v_call: TRBV4-1
clone_size: -
cdr3_aa: CASSQRGHWADINTEAFF
cdr3_nt: TGCGCCAGCAGCCAAAGAGGTCATTGGGCAGACATAAACACTGAAGCTTTCTTT

d_call: TRBD2
j_call: TRBJ2-3
v_call: TRBV7-9
clone_size: once
cdr3_aa: CASSWRAGGAEDTQYF
cdr3_nt: TGTGCCAGCAGTTGGAGAGCGGGGGGGGCAGAAGATACGCAGTATTTT

d_call: -
j_call: TRBJ1-1
v_call: TRBV24-1
clone_size: -
cdr3_aa: CATSAPGWTEAFF
cdr3_nt: TGTGCCACCAGTGCTCCGGGGTGGACTGAAGCTTTCTTT

d_call: -
j_call: TRBJ2-3
v_call: TRBV5-8
clone_size: -
cdr3_aa: CASSLGVTATDTQYF
cdr3_nt: TGTGCCAGCAGCTTGGGGGTGACCGCGACAGATACGCAGTATTTT

d_call: -
j_call: TRBJ1-1
v_call: TRBV29-1
clone_size: -
cdr3_aa: CSVEGTEAFF
cdr3_nt: TGCAGCGTGGAAGGCACTGAAGCTTTCTTT

d_call: -
j_call: TRBJ2-1
v_call: TRBV11-2
clone_size: -
cdr3_aa: CASSPRGASVAYNEQFF
cdr3_nt: TGTGCCAGCAGCCCAAGAGGGGCTAGCGTGGCCTACAATGAGCAGTTCTTC

d_call: TRBD2
j_call: TRBJ2-7
v_call: TRBV4-3
clone_size: -
cdr3_aa: CASSPGLAGGKSYEQYF
cdr3_nt: TGCGCCAGCAGCCCAGGACTAGCGGGGGGGAAGTCCTACGAGCAGTACTTC

d_call: -
j_call: TRBJ2-3
v_call: TRBV6-1
clone_size: -
cdr3_aa: CASSEDAGSTDTQYF
cdr3_nt: TGTGCCAGCAGTGAGGATGCGGGATCCACAGATACGCAGTATTTT

d_call: -
j_call: TRBJ2-1
v_call: TRBV19
clone_size: -
cdr3_aa: CASRTGGGGGMNNEQFF
cdr3_nt: TGTGCCAGTAGAACTGGTGGAGGAGGGGGGATGAACAATGAGCAGTTCTTC

d_call: -
j_call: TRBJ1-1
v_call: TRBV6-6
clone_size: -
cdr3_aa: CASSSLTGQEGAFF
cdr3_nt: TGTGCCAGCAGTTCCCTGACAGGCCAGGAGGGGGCTTTCTTT

d_call: -
j_call: TRBJ1-5
v_call: TRBV27
clone_size: -
cdr3_aa: CASSPPGYQPQHF
cdr3_nt: TGTGCCAGCTCTCCCCCAGGGTACCAGCCCCAGCATTTT

d_call: TRBD1
j_call: TRBJ1-2
v_call: TRBV10-3
clone_size: few
cdr3_aa: CAIGRDSGRYGYTF
cdr3_nt: TGTGCCATCGGGCGGGACAGCGGGCGCTATGGCTACACCTTC

d_call: TRBD1
j_call: TRBJ2-7
v_call: TRBV27
clone_size: -
cdr3_aa: CASSLSGQGTIEQYF
cdr3_nt: TGTGCCAGCAGTTTATCAGGACAGGGGACCATCGAGCAGTACTTC

d_call: TRBD2
j_call: TRBJ2-4
v_call: TRBV11-2
clone_size: -
cdr3_aa: CASSLDPLAGGQYF
cdr3_nt: TGTGCCAGCAGCTTAGACCCACTAGCGGGGGGGCAGTACTTC

d_call: -
j_call: TRBJ2-1
v_call: TRBV6-2/TRBV6-3
clone_size: -
cdr3_aa: CASSYVDEQFF
cdr3_nt: TGTGCCAGCAGTTACGTGGACGAGCAGTTCTTC

d_call: -
j_call: TRBJ1-2
v_call: TRBV18
clone_size: once
cdr3_aa: CASSPYDDGGEDYGYTF
cdr3_nt: TGTGCCAGCTCACCATATGATGACGGGGGCGAGGACTATGGCTACACCTTC

d_call: TRBD1
j_call: TRBJ1-3
v_call: TRBV5-4
clone_size: -
cdr3_aa: CASSPGGTDSGNTIYF
cdr3_nt: TGTGCCAGCAGCCCGGGAGGGACAGACTCTGGAAACACCATATATTTT

d_call: TRBD1
j_call: TRBJ1-5
v_call: TRBV6-5
clone_size: -
cdr3_aa: CASRGTGGQPQHF
cdr3_nt: TGTGCCAGCAGAGGGACAGGGGGTCAGCCCCAGCATTTT

d_call: -
j_call: TRBJ1-5
v_call: TRBV7-8
clone_size: -
cdr3_aa: CASSDKPSNQPQHF
cdr3_nt: TGTGCCAGCAGCGACAAGCCTAGCAATCAGCCCCAGCATTTT

d_call: -
j_call: TRBJ1-5
v_call: TRBV11-2
clone_size: -
cdr3_aa: CASSLGYSNQPQHF
cdr3_nt: TGTGCCAGCAGCTTAGGGTATAGCAATCAGCCCCAGCATTTT

d_call: -
j_call: TRBJ2-7
v_call: TRBV27
clone_size: -
cdr3_aa: CASRYRGGPNYEQYF
cdr3_nt: TGTGCCAGCAGGTACCGAGGTGGGCCGAACTACGAGCAGTACTTC

d_call: -
j_call: TRBJ2-2
v_call: TRBV12-3/TRBV12-4
clone_size: -
cdr3_aa: CASSLGGTGELFF
cdr3_nt: TGTGCCAGCAGCCTCGGAGGGACCGGGGAGCTGTTTTTT

d_call: -
j_call: TRBJ2-7
v_call: TRBV28
clone_size: -
cdr3_aa: CASSLSDSYEQYF
cdr3_nt: TGTGCCAGCAGTTTGTCTGACAGCTACGAGCAGTACTTC

d_call: -
j_call: TRBJ1-3
v_call: TRBV6-5
clone_size: -
cdr3_aa: CASWRGNPSGNTIYF
cdr3_nt: TGTGCCAGCTGGCGGGGAAACCCATCTGGAAACACCATATATTTT

d_call: TRBD1
j_call: TRBJ2-3
v_call: TRBV7-9
clone_size: -
cdr3_aa: CASNGGQGHTDTQYF
cdr3_nt: TGTGCCAGCAACGGCGGACAGGGGCACACAGATACGCAGTATTTT

d_call: TRBD2
j_call: TRBJ2-1
v_call: TRBV4-1
clone_size: -
cdr3_aa: CASSQVESLAGKQFF
cdr3_nt: TGCGCCAGCAGCCAAGTTGAATCACTAGCGGGAAAGCAGTTCTTC

d_call: TRBD2
j_call: TRBJ2-1
v_call: TRBV6-2/TRBV6-3
clone_size: -
cdr3_aa: CASSYGPRSGGEVEQFF
cdr3_nt: TGTGCCAGCAGTTACGGCCCCAGGAGCGGGGGGGAAGTTGAGCAGTTCTTC

d_call: TRBD1
j_call: TRBJ1-5
v_call: TRBV6-6
clone_size: -
cdr3_aa: CASSSGTGVNQPQHF
cdr3_nt: TGTGCCAGCAGTTCTGGGACAGGGGTTAATCAGCCCCAGCATTTT

d_call: -
j_call: TRBJ2-7
v_call: TRBV5-6
clone_size: -
cdr3_aa: CASSYDAPGVEQYF
cdr3_nt: TGTGCCAGCAGCTACGACGCCCCGGGGGTTGAGCAGTACTTC

d_call: -
j_call: TRBJ2-1
v_call: TRBV11-2
clone_size: -
cdr3_aa: CASSATAGTVYNEQFF
cdr3_nt: TGTGCCAGCAGCGCGACGGCCGGGACGGTATACAATGAGCAGTTCTTC

d_call: TRBD2
j_call: TRBJ2-5
v_call: TRBV2
clone_size: -
cdr3_aa: CASSEPGLAGSETQYF
cdr3_nt: TGTGCCAGCAGTGAACCGGGACTAGCGGGGAGTGAGACCCAGTACTTC

d_call: TRBD1
j_call: TRBJ2-3
v_call: TRBV30
clone_size: -
cdr3_aa: CAWRPTGEETQYF
cdr3_nt: TGTGCCTGGAGACCCACAGGGGAAGAAACGCAGTATTTT

d_call: TRBD1
j_call: TRBJ1-1
v_call: TRBV19
clone_size: -
cdr3_aa: CASTPWATGIMNTEAFF
cdr3_nt: TGTGCCAGTACCCCTTGGGCGACAGGGATAATGAACACTGAAGCTTTCTTT

d_call: -
j_call: TRBJ1-1
v_call: TRBV3-1/TRBV3-2
clone_size: -
cdr3_aa: CASRQGRLWGSTEAFF
cdr3_nt: TGTGCCAGCAGGCAAGGGAGGCTGTGGGGGAGCACTGAAGCTTTCTTT

d_call: TRBD2
j_call: TRBJ2-5
v_call: TRBV5-5
clone_size: -
cdr3_aa: CASSLGGSGVQETQYF
cdr3_nt: TGTGCCAGCAGCTTGGGAGGTAGCGGGGTCCAAGAGACCCAGTACTTC

d_call: TRBD1
j_call: TRBJ2-1
v_call: TRBV18
clone_size: once
cdr3_aa: CASSPVGQGGNEQFF
cdr3_nt: TGTGCCAGCTCACCCGTAGGACAGGGCGGCAATGAGCAGTTCTTC

d_call: -
j_call: TRBJ1-3
v_call: TRBV7-2
clone_size: -
cdr3_aa: CASSLAGSRGIRGNTIYF
cdr3_nt: TGTGCCAGCAGCTTAGCAGGTTCTAGGGGAATCAGAGGAAACACCATATATTTT